Below are 6 T cell receptor beta chains sequenced from a single sample in a study of blood T cell repertoires in COVID-19. Produced via immunoSEQ multiplex PCR; TCRdb's table is partial and in-frame only. The repertoire holds 95,000 to 150,000 clones, with over 70% as singletons. Sequencing input: peripheral blood. All receptors derive from a woman between 70 and 85 years old with acute or convalescent COVID-19.

This clone came up once. This chain joins TRBV3-1 (or the pseudogene TRBV3-2) and TRBJ1-3, with 8 bases lining up with TRBD1. Unmatched junction bases numbered 8, after V lost 4 bases and J lost 0 bases. The CDR3 consists of 17 residues. CDR1 and CDR2 (germline): LGHDT, YNNKEL (reference sequence). The CDR3, as DNA: TGTGCCAGCAGCCGACGTGGACAGGGCTACTCTGGAAACACCATATATTTT. It is translated as CASSRRGQGYSGNTIYF.

The rearrangement links TRBV7-9 to TRBJ1-6, with a possible D match to TRBD1 (6 bases). This CDR3 region has 14 residues. Trimming removed 4 bases from V and 9 bases from J, with 13 bases in between. Germline V gene sequence: CDR1 SEHNR, CDR2 FQNEAQ (reference sequence). CDR3 DNA: TGTGCCAGCAGCTCACAGGGTGAAGTTTCACCCCTCCACTTT. Translating it yields CASSSQGEVSPLHF.

The chain has TRBV28 and TRBJ2-2; TRBD1 matches 8 bases. V lost 10 bases and J lost 11; bases outside the gene matches: 18. The V gene's germline CDR1 is MDHEN and CDR2 SYDVKM. The length of the CDR3 is 15 residues. Here the CDR3 DNA reads TGTGCCACTTCTACGGGGACAGGCACCCTGGGAGAGCTGTTTTTT. Amino acid sequence: CATSTGTGTLGELFF.

The chain joins TRBV18 to TRBJ2-3, with TRBD2 matching over 10 bases. The CDR3 runs to 16 residues. Germline lookup yields CDR1 KGHSH and CDR2 LQKENI. J was trimmed by 6 bases and V by 6 bases; bases with no gene match: 12. CDR3 sequence (DNA): TGTGCCAGCTCGTCCGGGAGCGGGGGGGTCTACGATACGCAGTATTTT. Its translation is CASSSGSGGVYDTQYF.

The genes are TRBV7-3 and TRBJ1-1; perhaps TRBD1 as D (6 bases). In germline, CDR1 is SGHTA, CDR2 FQGTGA. V shed 2 bases and J shed 4 bases, with 8 bases lying between them. The CDR3 is 13 residues long. This CDR3 reads CASSLAGVTEAFF. The CDR3, as DNA: TGTGCCAGCAGCTTAGCAGGGGTCACTGAAGCTTTCTTT.

V and J are TRBV7-2 and TRBJ1-3; tentative D call: TRBD1 (5 bases). V dropped 0 bases and J dropped 0 bases, with 12 bases sitting between them. The germline gives CDR1 SGHTA, CDR2 FQGNSA. The CDR3 covers 17 residues. CDR3 protein: CASSLAIGGISGNTIYF. In DNA form, the CDR3 reads TGTGCCAGCAGCTTAGCAATTGGGGGGATCTCTGGAAACACCATATATTTT.